A single sample gave rise to the 4 T cell receptor beta chains below, sequenced in a study of blood T cell repertoires in COVID-19. Here immunoSEQ multiplex PCR was the method, and the copy in TCRdb shows in-frame clones only, minus some. The sample comprises fewer than 150,000 clones, 75% to 90% of which are singletons, and around 4.1% rests with the top ten. Sample: peripheral blood. The receptors here all came from a human donor in a cohort sampled during active COVID-19.

This chain joins TRBV4-3 and TRBJ1-1, with 11 bases matching TRBD1. The CDR3 runs to 16 residues. In germline, CDR1 is LGHNA, CDR2 YSLEER. V was clipped by 3 bases and J by 5 bases; unmatched bases: 8. The CDR3 DNA is TGCGCCAGCAGCCACGGTCCGGGACAGGGGGGTACTGAAGCTTTCTTT. It is translated as CASSHGPGQGGTEAFF.

This clone was seen only once. This chain connects TRBV5-4 to TRBJ2-3; the D gene is possibly TRBD1 (6 bases). CDR1 is SGHNT, CDR2 YYREEE, per germline (reference sequence). Between the trimmed V and J ends, which lost 0 bases and 2 bases, there was a span of 7 bases. The CDR3 is made up of 14 amino acids. DNA for the CDR3: TGTGCCAGCAGCTTGGACAGGGACACAGATACGCAGTATTTT. Translating gives CASSLDRDTDTQYF.

This clone has just a few counts. The rearrangement links TRBV6-6 to TRBJ2-5, with 9 bases that match TRBD1. The CDR3 is 16 amino acids. V shed 10 bases, J shed 2 bases, and the junction held 14 bases outside the gene matches. Germline lookup yields CDR1 MNHNY and CDR2 SVGAGI (reference sequence). CDR3 amino acids: CAISGTGLLQQETQYF. The CDR3 DNA sequence: TGTGCCATCTCCGGGACAGGGCTGCTACAACAAGAGACCCAGTACTTC.

The V call is TRBV24-1, the J call TRBJ1-4; the D gene is possibly TRBD1 (6 bases). CDR3 length equals 15 residues. V was pared by 3 bases and J by 3 bases, with 10 bases between. Germline V gene lookup returns CDR1 KGHDR and CDR2 SFDVKD. The CDR3 spells CATSDGGAANEKLFF. The DNA of the CDR3 is TGTGCCACCAGTGATGGGGGGGCGGCTAATGAAAAACTGTTTTTT.